A selection of T cell receptor beta chains follows, all from one sample in a study of T cells in Graves' hyperthyroidism and ophthalmopathy. TCRdb re-derived calls from the multiplex PCR reads in MiXCR, one entry per CDR3 protein. The sample holds about 690,000 distinct CDR3 sequences; roughly 17% are singletons and the top ten take around 15%. Sequenced material: blood. The receptors here all came from a man aged 45-65 years with Graves' hyperthyroidism. Both conserved end residues are part of each CDR3.

TRBJ2-7,TRBV28,CASSSRVPYEQYF
TRBJ2-7,TRBV13,CASSHGSGGIDEQYF
TRBJ2-1,TRBV7-2,CASSSGLPNEQFF
TRBJ2-3,TRBV24-1,CATREGQGSTDTQYF
TRBJ2-1,TRBV9,CASSVGAGRHEQFF
TRBJ2-5,TRBV2,CARRTEETQYF
TRBJ2-5,TRBV19,CASSDPTRQFGRQETQYF
TRBJ2-3,TRBV11-2,CASSSGQFPYTQYF
TRBJ2-1,TRBV7-9,CASSLVGREQFF
TRBJ2-2,TRBV5-1,CASSSSNVNRELFF
TRBJ2-1,TRBV6-2/TRBV6-3,CASQDRGMKYNEQFF
TRBJ1-6,TRBV20-1,CSAAERTLHF
TRBJ2-2,TRBV20-1,CSARGTGNTGELFF
TRBJ1-4,TRBV14,CASSLTETGNNEKLFF
TRBJ1-4,TRBV27,CASREKQGPGNEKLFF
TRBJ2-5,TRBV15,CATGRPEETQYF
TRBJ2-1,TRBV27,CASCPSSGGNEQFF
TRBJ1-2,TRBV3-1,CASRLMTGNRGYGYTF
TRBJ2-2,TRBV5-1,CASLAGDTGELFF
TRBJ1-1,TRBV7-2,CASSLRTGDTEAFF
TRBJ1-1,TRBV25-1,CASSDIRTGDTEAFF
TRBJ1-1,TRBV3-1,CASSQVRGYTEAFF
TRBJ2-7,TRBV9,CASSPGPISYEQYF
TRBJ2-5,TRBV11-2,CASRDDRTYAQETQYF
TRBJ1-2,TRBV20-1,CSADQGNPYYGYTF
TRBJ2-7,TRBV11-2,CASSLELVSEQYF
TRBJ2-2,TRBV24-1,CAASDFSNTGELFF
TRBJ2-3,TRBV30,CACNRGQSDTQYF
TRBJ1-1,TRBV7-9,CASSLRDRGIWASTEAFF
TRBJ1-2,TRBV12-3/TRBV12-4,CASSGTPGTWYGYTF
TRBJ2-7,TRBV14,CASSQEAETYEQYF
TRBJ2-2,TRBV11-2,CASSLVSGRAAGELFF
TRBJ2-1,TRBV3-1,CASSQERGLAGGEQFF
TRBJ2-7,TRBV20-1,CSARVQARSYEQYF
TRBJ2-3,TRBV5-1,CASSGGMLDTQYF
TRBJ1-1,TRBV3-1,CASSQVWDPQEDTEAFF
TRBJ1-1,TRBV10-3,CAISPGGTEAFF
TRBJ2-1,TRBV28,CASSLGQVSHEQFF
TRBJ2-1,TRBV7-2,CASSLGARREEFF
TRBJ2-1,TRBV12-3/TRBV12-4,CASSPSTNYNEQFF
TRBJ2-1,TRBV2,CASSVQRNNEQFF
TRBJ2-7,TRBV27,CASSLWRNSYEQYF
TRBJ2-7,TRBV11-2,CASSSGGRGHYEQYF
TRBJ1-1,TRBV18,CASSPSTGNTEAFF
TRBJ2-5,TRBV28,CASSLEGVRQETQYF
TRBJ2-3,TRBV29-1,CSVETGLGADTQYF
TRBJ2-1,TRBV7-9,CASSSPTSMDEQFF
TRBJ1-1,TRBV11-2,CASSLVGLGNTEAFF
TRBJ1-1,TRBV18,CASSSGQGGTEAFF
TRBJ1-4,TRBV2,CAGGTPPGEKLFF
TRBJ2-7,TRBV2,CASREGTSASYEQYF
TRBJ2-7,TRBV7-9,CASSRLEDRAREQYF
TRBJ2-1,TRBV6-2/TRBV6-3,CASSYTHGSSYNEQFF
TRBJ2-1,TRBV27,CASSPGLAWGRLNEQFF
TRBJ2-5,TRBV10-3,CAISGSTSGRETQYF